The clone carrying this T cell receptor beta chain has more than one count but fewer than ten. Germline DNA was also extracted, and blood RNA was taken from unsorted whole blood. Chronic HBV infection affected patients, none of whom had received treatment. The data were taken from a study of tumor-infiltrating lymphocytes in primary liver carcinoma. V trimming: 6 bases; J trimming: 5 bases; junction bases outside the gene matches: 8. The CDR3 runs to 14 residues. CDR1 MNHNS and CDR2 SASEGT come from the germline V gene. With roughly 0.5 ug total RNA as template and a constant-region primer, TCR beta cDNA was made. ARM-PCR, slightly modified, supplied the TCR beta libraries through three nested multiplex PCR rounds. The study ran its first two PCR rounds for nine to ten cycles each, using TRBV1-TRBV30 forward primers and a C-beta reverse primer. TCRdb re-analysed the multiplex PCR reads in MiXCR, keeping a single row per CDR3 protein. The table records hundreds of thousands of distinct CDR3 sequences, 58% of them present only once.

This TCR derives from a young woman with primary liver carcinoma and hepatitis B virus infection. The V call is TRBV6-1, the J call TRBJ2-7; TRBD1 aligns across 9 bases. Sequenced: peripheral blood. Here the CDR3 reads CASSYRGRFNEQYF. The CDR3 region has the DNA TGTGCCAGCAGCTACAGGGGGCGATTCAACGAGCAGTACTTC.